These 27 T cell receptor beta chains were all obtained from the same sample, sequenced in a study of shared clonotypes between healthy human individuals. Only in-frame clones appear in the TCRdb table, and some are missing; sequencing was by immunoSEQ multiplex PCR. Counted here are about 2 million clones, just under 95% occurring once; the ten biggest clones make up 1% to 1.3%. Selected positively for CCR7 and CD45RO-negative, naive CD8 cells excluded terminally differentiated effector memory CD45RA+ cells. The sequenced material came from naive CD8+ T cells sorted from blood. The origin of the receptors is a man aged 18 to 29 in good health.

The chain combines TRBV19 with TRBJ2-3; 7 positions match TRBD2. After removal of 6 bases from V and 0 bases from J, the junction contained 6 bases not matched to a gene. This CDR3 is built from 15 residues. CDR1 is LNHDA and CDR2 is SQIVND in the germline V gene (reference sequence). The CDR3 DNA sequence: TGTGCCAGTAGCCTACTAGCGACTAGCACAGATACGCAGTATTTT. This sequence encodes CASSLLATSTDTQYF.

This sequence joins TRBV10-3 and TRBJ2-3, with D unclear. Trimming shortened V by 4 bases and J by 0 bases, and 11 bases separated the two germline ends. The CDR3 covers 15 residues. Per germline, CDR1 ENHRY and CDR2 SYGVKD. CDR3 in DNA: TGTGCCATCAGTGGCCAGAAAACTAGCACAGATACGCAGTATTTT. Amino acids: CAISGQKTSTDTQYF.

As regards this clone: The junction does not match germline at one end; this may be a read error. This sequence joins TRBV7-7 and TRBJ2-7; D is uncertain. Germline lookup yields CDR1 SSHAT and CDR2 FNYEAQ (reference sequence). CDR3 length: 14 amino acids. CDR3 region: CASSLVVVDYEQYF. The DNA for the CDR3 is TGTGCTAGCAGCTTAGTGGTCGTTGACTACGAGCAGTACTTC.

The CDR3, as DNA: TGCGCCAGCAGCCGCGCGGAGGGCAATGAGCAGTTCTTC. It translates to CASSRAEGNEQFF. The chain is built from TRBV4-3 and TRBJ2-1; a possible D gene is TRBD2 (6 bases). Germline V gives CDR1 LGHNA, CDR2 YSLEER. The CDR3 totals 13 residues. With 4 bases removed from V and 6 bases from J, the gap between germline ends came to 10 bases.

In this sample, this clone turned up once. The gene calls are TRBV7-2 and TRBJ2-5; TRBD2 aligns across 11 bases. The V gene's germline CDR1 is SGHTA and CDR2 FQGNSA. The trim removed 3 bases at V and 4 bases at J, leaving 4 bases unmatched. CDR3 size: 15 residues. The CDR3 is CASSFLAGGLETQYF. CDR3 bases: TGTGCCAGCAGCTTCCTAGCGGGAGGATTAGAGACCCAGTACTTC. Full variable domain (outside the CDR3, taken from reference TRBV7-2 and TRBJ2-5): GAGVSQSPSNKVTEKGKDVELRCDPISGHTALYWYRQSLGQGLEFLIYFQGNSAPDKSGLPSDRFSAERTGGSVSTLTIQRTQQEDSAVYLCASSFLAGGLETQYFGPGTRLLVL.

The rearrangement links TRBV19 to TRBJ1-6; D ambiguous. The germline CDR1 and CDR2 sequences are LNHDA and SQIVND (reference sequence). This CDR3 spans 14 amino acids. V lost 3 bases and J lost 7, with 10 bases in between. The CDR3 loop is CASSMWDPNSPLHF. CDR3 sequence (DNA): TGTGCCAGTAGTATGTGGGATCCCAATTCACCCCTCCACTTT. The full variable domain, its missing parts supplied by reference TRBV19 and TRBJ1-6, is DGGITQSPKYLFRKEGQNVTLSCEQNLNHDAMYWYRQDPGQGLRLIYYSQIVNDFQKGDIAEGYSVSREKKESFPLTVTSAQKNPTAFYLCASSMWDPNSPLHFGNGTRLTVT.

V gene TRBV7-8 combines with J gene TRBJ1-3; no firm D call. V was trimmed by 2 bases and J by 0 bases, leaving 2 bases between them. The germline V gene has CDR1 SGHVS and CDR2 FQNEAQ. CDR3 size: 13 residues. CDR3 amino acids: CASSLSSGNTIYF. DNA for the CDR3: TGTGCCAGCAGCTTAAGCTCTGGAAACACCATATATTTT.

The J gene is TRBJ2-2, the V gene TRBV28; D possibly corresponds to TRBD2 (5 bases). Between the trimmed V and J ends, which lost 3 bases and 6 bases, there was a span of 5 bases. This CDR3 spans 12 amino acids. Looked up from germline, CDR1 is MDHEN and CDR2 is SYDVKM. Written as DNA, the CDR3 is TGTGCCAGCAGTTTTAGCGCCGGGGAGCTGTTTTTT. Translating it yields CASSFSAGELFF.

A word on this clone: The germline gene is not matched at one end of the junction; a read error may be the cause. The chain carries TRBV7-8 and TRBJ2-7; tentatively, D is TRBD1 (6 bases). Germline V gene lookup returns CDR1 SGHVS and CDR2 FQNEAQ. The CDR3 contains 15 residues. The CDR3 region has the DNA TGTGCCAGCAGCCTCTATACAGGGCCCTCCGACGAGCAGTACTTC. It specifies CASSLYTGPSDEQYF.

This chain connects TRBV6-5 to TRBJ1-5; 11 bases line up with TRBD1. The germline V gene encodes CDR1 MNHEY and CDR2 SVGAGI. J lost 4 bases, V lost 9 bases, and 8 bases had no gene match. CDR3 size: 15 residues. CDR3 residues: CASRQDRGLNQPQHF. Written as DNA, the CDR3 is TGTGCCAGTCGACAGGACAGGGGGCTTAATCAGCCCCAGCATTTT.

This clone was seen only a few times. The same CDR3 arises from other DNA sequences in this sample as well. This chain connects TRBV4-1 to TRBJ1-2, with D possibly matching TRBD1 (5 bases). CDR3 length equals 14 residues. Germline CDR1 reads MGHRA; CDR2 reads YSYEKL. Trimming shortened V by 0 bases and J by 4 bases, and 9 bases separated the two germline ends. This chain's CDR3 is CASSQDGGRYGYTF. CDR3 coding DNA: TGCGCCAGCAGCCAAGATGGGGGACGCTATGGCTACACCTTC.

V usage is TRBV18 and J usage is TRBJ2-7, with 8 positions matching TRBD1. Trimming took 3 bases from V and 4 from J; bases not matched to a gene: 5. This CDR3 spans 14 amino acids. CDR1 is KGHSH and CDR2 is LQKENI in the germline V gene. The CDR3 nucleotides are TGTGCCAGCTCACCCGGACAGGGAGAATACGAGCAGTACTTC. Protein: CASSPGQGEYEQYF. The variable domain in full, completed from reference TRBV18 and TRBJ2-7, reads NAGVMQNPRHLVRRRGQEARLRCSPMKGHSHVYWYRQLPEEGLKFMVYLQKENIIDESGMPKERFSAEFPKEGPSILRIQQVVRGDSAAYFCASSPGQGEYEQYFGPGTRLTVT.

The chain joins TRBV4-1 to TRBJ2-7; D unclear. V lost 2 bases to trimming and J lost 2 bases, with 13 bases between them. CDR1 MGHRA and CDR2 YSYEKL come from the germline V gene. The CDR3 runs to 15 residues. The CDR3 region has the DNA TGCGCCAGCAGCCAAAGTTCCGGCAAAGCCTACGAGCAGTACTTC. Its translation is CASSQSSGKAYEQYF.

The chain recombines TRBV2 with TRBJ1-4; 7 positions agree with TRBD1. This CDR3 has 15 amino acids. CDR1 is SNHLY and CDR2 is FYNNEI in the germline V gene. V shed 6 bases, J shed 5 bases, and the junction held 9 bases outside the gene matches. CDR3 coding DNA: TGTGCCAGCAGGGACAGGTCCGGGGAAAATGAAAAACTGTTTTTT. This encodes CASRDRSGENEKLFF.

The rearrangement joins TRBV30 to TRBJ2-1, with TRBD2 identical over 13 bases. Germline V gene sequence: CDR1 GTSNPN, CDR2 SVGIG (reference sequence). The CDR3 has 16 residues. The V and J ends lost 2 bases and 4 bases, in that order; junction bases with no gene match: 5. CDR3 nucleotides: TGTGCCTGGAGTAAGGGACTAGCGGGACCATACAATGAGCAGTTCTTC. Protein sequence: CAWSKGLAGPYNEQFF.

This clone was detected once. V usage is TRBV30 and J usage is TRBJ2-3; 9 positions match TRBD2. After removal of 2 bases from V and 2 bases from J, the junction contained 8 bases not matched to a gene. This CDR3 is built from 16 residues. CDR1 and CDR2 (germline): GTSNPN, SVGIG (reference sequence). The CDR3 reads CAWSFPTSGITDTQYF. The CDR3 DNA follows: TGTGCCTGGAGTTTCCCGACTAGCGGTATCACAGATACGCAGTATTTT.

Notes on this clone: The identical CDR3 is also encoded by other nucleotide sequences in the sample. This chain connects TRBV9 to TRBJ1-1, with D perhaps matching TRBD1 (6 bases). CDR1 SGDLS and CDR2 YYNGEE come from the germline V gene. V shed 3 bases and J shed 1 base, with 10 bases lying between them. CDR3 length equals 14 residues. The CDR3 sequence is CASSEGGENTEAFF. In DNA form, the CDR3 reads TGTGCCAGCAGCGAAGGGGGTGAGAACACTGAAGCTTTCTTT.

V is TRBV7-9 and J is TRBJ1-5; the D gene is possibly TRBD1 (5 bases). The length of the CDR3 is 15 residues. CDR1 SEHNR and CDR2 FQNEAQ come from the germline V gene (reference sequence). V was cut by 0 bases and J by 3 bases, with 9 bases left in between. The CDR3 DNA reads as TGTGCCAGCAGCTTAGCGCAGGGACCCAATCAGCCCCAGCATTTT. As protein: CASSLAQGPNQPQHF.

The chain combines TRBV29-1 with TRBJ1-1, with 11 bases identical to TRBD1. The CDR3 consists of 15 residues. Germline V lookup: CDR1 SQVTM, CDR2 ANQGSEA. Losses at the gene ends were 4 bases for V and 4 bases for J; bases not matched to a gene: 8. The CDR3: CSVVGLGTGGTEAFF. The CDR3 DNA reads TGCAGCGTTGTAGGGTTAGGGACAGGGGGCACTGAAGCTTTCTTT.

This chain connects TRBV5-6 to TRBJ2-7, with 11 bases fitting TRBD2. This CDR3 is 15 amino acids long. The trim removed 5 bases at V and 3 bases at J, leaving 7 bases unmatched. Germline CDR1 reads SGHDT; CDR2 reads YYEEEE. CDR3 residues: CASRVGLAASYEQYF. As DNA, the CDR3 is TGTGCCAGCAGAGTGGGACTAGCGGCGAGCTACGAGCAGTACTTC.

The J gene is TRBJ2-2, the V gene TRBV4-1; D may be TRBD1 (5 bases). This CDR3 is built from 17 residues. The V end was cut by 0 bases, the J end by 5 bases, with 16 bases between. Germline CDR1 MGHRA, CDR2 YSYEKL. CDR3 amino acids: CASSQDPPGHITGELFF. The CDR3, as DNA: TGCGCCAGCAGCCAAGATCCGCCAGGGCATATAACCGGGGAGCTGTTTTTT.

J is TRBJ2-7 and V is TRBV4-3; no clear D. The CDR3 totals 14 residues. Per the germline V gene, CDR1 is LGHNA and CDR2 is YSLEER. Trimming took 0 bases from V and 3 from J, leaving 9 bases between them. The DNA of the CDR3 is TGCGCCAGCAGCCAAGACAGACTCTTCTACGAGCAGTACTTC. Encoded protein: CASSQDRLFYEQYF.

This clone has only one observation. The chain has TRBV28 and TRBJ2-7, with a possible D match to TRBD1 (6 bases). V was shortened by 3 bases and J by 3 bases, with 12 bases between the two germline ends. Germline V lookup: CDR1 MDHEN, CDR2 SYDVKM. The CDR3 is made up of 14 amino acids. The CDR3 spells CASSFRGPNYEQYF. Written as DNA, the CDR3 is TGTGCCAGCAGTTTCAGGGGCCCGAACTACGAGCAGTACTTC.

The CDR3 DNA reads TGCGCCAGCAGCCCACTAGCGGGAGGGAGCACAGATACGCAGTATTTT. As protein: CASSPLAGGSTDTQYF. This chain uses TRBV4-3 with TRBJ2-3; TRBD2 aligns across 13 bases. V trimming: 4 bases; J trimming: 0 bases; junction bases outside the gene matches: 1. The CDR3 extends over 16 amino acids. The germline V gene has CDR1 LGHNA and CDR2 YSLEER.

The V call is TRBV6-5, the J call TRBJ2-1; 7 nucleotides align to TRBD1. V trimming: 5 bases; J trimming: 6 bases; junction bases outside the gene matches: 10. The CDR3 runs to 15 residues. Germline values: CDR1 MNHEY, CDR2 SVGAGI. The CDR3 is CASSATGFSSNEQFF. CDR3 DNA: TGTGCCAGCAGTGCGACAGGGTTTAGTTCCAATGAGCAGTTCTTC.

The J gene is TRBJ1-2, the V gene TRBV9, with TRBD1 as a possible D gene (5 bases). The germline CDR1 and CDR2 sequences are SGDLS and YYNGEE. Trimming removed 0 bases from V and 2 bases from J, with 11 bases in between. CDR3 length: 15 amino acids. In DNA form, the CDR3 reads TGTGCCAGCAGCGTAGTCGGGGGGTTCAACTATGGCTACACCTTC. It encodes CASSVVGGFNYGYTF. Looking up the rest from reference TRBV9 and TRBJ1-2 gives the full variable domain: DSGVTQTPKHLITATGQRVTLRCSPRSGDLSVYWYQQSLDQGLQFLIQYYNGEERAKGNILERFSAQQFPDLHSELNLSSLELGDSALYFCASSVVGGFNYGYTFGSGTRLTVV.

The genes are TRBV4-1 and TRBJ1-3, with D perhaps TRBD1 (6 bases). The CDR3 runs to 16 residues. V was pared by 5 bases and J by 0 bases, with 14 bases between. CDR1 is MGHRA and CDR2 is YSYEKL in the germline V gene. The CDR3 here is CASSTRQASSGNTIYF. The CDR3 coding sequence is TGCGCCAGCAGCACTCGACAGGCGAGCTCTGGAAACACCATATATTTT.